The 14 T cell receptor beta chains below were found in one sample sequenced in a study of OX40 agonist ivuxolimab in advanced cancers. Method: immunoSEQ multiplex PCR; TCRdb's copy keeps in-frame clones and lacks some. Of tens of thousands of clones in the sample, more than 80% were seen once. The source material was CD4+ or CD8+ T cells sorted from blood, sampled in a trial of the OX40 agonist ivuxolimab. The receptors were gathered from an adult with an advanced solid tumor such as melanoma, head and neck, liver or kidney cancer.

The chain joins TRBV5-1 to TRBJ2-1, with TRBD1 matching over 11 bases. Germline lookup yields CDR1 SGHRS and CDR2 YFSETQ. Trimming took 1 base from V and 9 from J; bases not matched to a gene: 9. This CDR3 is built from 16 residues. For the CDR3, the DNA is TGCGCCAGCAGCTTGCCGGGACAGGGGGTTGCGGGTGAGCAGTTCTTC. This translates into CASSLPGQGVAGEQFF.

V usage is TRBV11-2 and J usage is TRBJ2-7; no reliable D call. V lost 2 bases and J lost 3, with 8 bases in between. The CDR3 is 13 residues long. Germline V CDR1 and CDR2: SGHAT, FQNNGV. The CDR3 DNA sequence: TGTGCCAGCAGCTTACTATCGGGCTACGAGCAGTACGTC. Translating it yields CASSLLSGYEQYV.

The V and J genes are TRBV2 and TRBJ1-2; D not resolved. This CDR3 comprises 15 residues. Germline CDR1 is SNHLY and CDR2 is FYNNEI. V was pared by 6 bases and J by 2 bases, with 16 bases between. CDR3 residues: CASSGPMAPNYGYTF. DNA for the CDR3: TGTGCCAGCAGCGGCCCGATGGCCCCCAACTATGGCTACACCTTC.

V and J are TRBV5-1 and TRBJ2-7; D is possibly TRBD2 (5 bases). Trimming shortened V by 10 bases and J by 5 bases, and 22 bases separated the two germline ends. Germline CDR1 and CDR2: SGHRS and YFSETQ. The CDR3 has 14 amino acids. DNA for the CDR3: TGCGCCTCCCGACGGGGAACAGCTTGGGACGAGCAGTACTTC. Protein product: CASRRGTAWDEQYF.

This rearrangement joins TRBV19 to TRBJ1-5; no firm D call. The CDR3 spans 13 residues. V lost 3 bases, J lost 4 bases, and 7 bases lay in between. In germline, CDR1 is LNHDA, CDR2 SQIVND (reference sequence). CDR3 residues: CASSISPNQPQHF. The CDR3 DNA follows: TGTGCCAGTAGTATTAGTCCAAATCAGCCCCAGCATTTT.

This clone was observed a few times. CDR3 in DNA: TGCGCCAGCAGCTTGGGAGCGGGGGGAAACACCGGGGAGCTGTTTTTT. Translated: CASSLGAGGNTGELFF. The V call is TRBV5-1, the J call TRBJ2-2; 9 positions match TRBD2. Germline CDR1 SGHRS, CDR2 YFSETQ. The CDR3 spans 16 residues. Trimming removed 0 bases from V and 2 bases from J; junction bases left unmatched: 2.

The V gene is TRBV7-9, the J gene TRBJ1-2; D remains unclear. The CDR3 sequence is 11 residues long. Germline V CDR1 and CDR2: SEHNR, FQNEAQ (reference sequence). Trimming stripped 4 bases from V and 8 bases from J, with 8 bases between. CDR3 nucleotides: TGTGCCAGCAGCTCCTATGGGGGCTACACCTTC. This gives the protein CASSSYGGYTF.

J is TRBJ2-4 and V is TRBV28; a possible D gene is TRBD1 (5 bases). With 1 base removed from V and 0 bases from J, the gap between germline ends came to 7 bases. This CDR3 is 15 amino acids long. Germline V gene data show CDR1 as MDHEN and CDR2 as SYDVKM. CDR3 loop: CASSLSGLAKNIQYF. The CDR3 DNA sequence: TGTGCCAGCAGTTTATCAGGGCTAGCCAAAAACATTCAGTACTTC.

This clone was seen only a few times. For the CDR3, the DNA is TGTGCCAGCAGTCCTACTTCAGATACGCAGTATTTT. Translation gives CASSPTSDTQYF. The chain uses TRBV27 and TRBJ2-3; D not resolved. Germline V lookup: CDR1 MNHEY, CDR2 SMNVEV (reference sequence). CDR3 length: 12 amino acids. With 5 bases removed from V and 4 bases from J, the gap between germline ends came to 7 bases.

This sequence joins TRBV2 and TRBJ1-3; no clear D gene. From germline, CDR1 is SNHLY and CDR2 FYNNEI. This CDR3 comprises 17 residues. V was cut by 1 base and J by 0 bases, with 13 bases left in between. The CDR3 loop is CASSEVGYGSSGNTIYF. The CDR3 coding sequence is TGTGCCAGCAGTGAAGTGGGCTACGGATCCTCTGGAAACACCATATATTTT.

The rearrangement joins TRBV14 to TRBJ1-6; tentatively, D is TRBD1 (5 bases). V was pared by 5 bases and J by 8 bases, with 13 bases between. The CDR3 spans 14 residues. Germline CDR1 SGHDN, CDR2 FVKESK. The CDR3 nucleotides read TGTGCCAGCAGCACCCGGGACGGATATTCACCCCTCCACTTT. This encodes CASSTRDGYSPLHF.

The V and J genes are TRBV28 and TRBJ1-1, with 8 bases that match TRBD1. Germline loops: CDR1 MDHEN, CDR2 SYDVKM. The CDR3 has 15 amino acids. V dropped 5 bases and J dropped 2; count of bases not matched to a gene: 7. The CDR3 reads CASSLGQGPNTEAFF. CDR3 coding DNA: TGTGCCAGCAGTCTCGGACAGGGACCAAACACTGAAGCTTTCTTT. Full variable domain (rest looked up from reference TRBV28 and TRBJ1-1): DVKVTQSSRYLVKRTGEKVFLECVQDMDHENMFWYRQDPGLGLRLIYFSYDVKMKEKGDIPEGYSVSREKKERFSLILESASTNQTSMYLCASSLGQGPNTEAFFGQGTRLTVV.

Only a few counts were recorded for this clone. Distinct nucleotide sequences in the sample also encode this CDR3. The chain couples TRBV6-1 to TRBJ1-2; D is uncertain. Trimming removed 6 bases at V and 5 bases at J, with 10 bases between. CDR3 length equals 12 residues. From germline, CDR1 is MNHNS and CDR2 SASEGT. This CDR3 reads CASSVTEYGYTF. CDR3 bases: TGTGCCAGCAGCGTGACGGAATATGGCTACACCTTC.

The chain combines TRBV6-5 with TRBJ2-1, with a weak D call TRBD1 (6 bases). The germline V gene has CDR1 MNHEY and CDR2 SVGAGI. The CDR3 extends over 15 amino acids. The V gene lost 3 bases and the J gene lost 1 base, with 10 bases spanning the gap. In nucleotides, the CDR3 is TGTGCCAGCAGTTATCAGGGGAAATCCTACAATGAGCAGTTCTTC. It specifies CASSYQGKSYNEQFF.